The 24 T cell receptor beta chains given below trace back to one sample, sequenced in a study of CD8 T cells in Susac syndrome. An input of 0.5 to 1 ug of RNA was subjected to reverse transcription using random hexamers. TCRdb reanalysed the immunoSEQ multiplex PCR reads using MiXCR and keeps one entry per CDR3 protein. Here the sample spans about 200,000 distinct CDR3 sequences, roughly 96% being singletons. Input material: CD4+ T cells from PBMCs. The receptors come from a human donor with multiple sclerosis.

The chain has TRBV14 and TRBJ2-7; D might be TRBD2 (5 bases). Between the trimmed V and J ends, which lost 4 bases and 1 base, there was a span of 11 bases. CDR1 is SGHDN and CDR2 is FVKESK in the germline V gene. The CDR3 is made up of 14 amino acids. CDR3: CASSPLGSSYEQYF. The CDR3, as DNA: TGTGCCAGCAGCCCCCTGGGGAGTTCCTACGAGCAGTACTTC.

The V gene is TRBV6-5, the J gene TRBJ2-5; possible D gene TRBD2, 6 bases. V lost 4 bases, J lost 2 bases, and 14 bases lay in between. CDR1 and CDR2 from the germline V gene are MNHEY and SVGAGI. The CDR3 loop spans 15 amino acids. The CDR3, as DNA: TGTGCCAGCAGTTCCCCTCGGGGGTCTCAAGAGACCCAGTACTTC. This encodes CASSSPRGSQETQYF.

The chain couples TRBV7-6 to TRBJ2-2; D perhaps matches TRBD2 (6 bases). V shed 1 base and J shed 0 bases, with 12 bases lying between them. The CDR3 has 17 amino acids. The germline V gene encodes CDR1 SGHVS and CDR2 FNYEAQ. CDR3 amino acids: CASSLDPGLSNTGELFF. The CDR3 DNA is TGTGCCAGCAGCTTAGACCCGGGACTGTCGAACACCGGGGAGCTGTTTTTT.

CDR3 amino acids: CAWSLGGEKLFF. The CDR3 bases are TGTGCCTGGAGCCTAGGGGGTGAAAAACTGTTTTTT. The chain joins TRBV30 to TRBJ1-4; tentative D call: TRBD1 (6 bases). The CDR3 is made up of 12 amino acids. CDR1 and CDR2 from the germline V gene are GTSNPN and SVGIG (reference sequence). Trimming removed 3 bases from V and 7 bases from J, with 9 bases in between.

The chain joins TRBV10-3 to TRBJ2-1; D ambiguous. The CDR3 loop spans 13 amino acids. Trimming removed 6 bases from V and 2 bases from J, with 8 bases in between. In germline, CDR1 is ENHRY, CDR2 SYGVKD. CDR3 protein: CAIRPGTYNEQFF. CDR3 DNA: TGTGCCATCAGACCCGGCACCTACAATGAGCAGTTCTTC.

V gene TRBV4-1 combines with J gene TRBJ2-3; D is possibly TRBD1 (5 bases). Per germline, CDR1 MGHRA and CDR2 YSYEKL. This CDR3 has 16 amino acids. With 3 bases removed from V and 2 bases from J, the gap between germline ends came to 15 bases. The CDR3: CASSHLLTVPTDTQYF. In DNA, the CDR3 is TGCGCCAGCAGCCATCTGTTGACAGTCCCCACAGATACGCAGTATTTT.

The V and J genes are TRBV5-1 and TRBJ2-3; 9 bases map to TRBD2. CDR1 and CDR2 (germline): SGHRS, YFSETQ. Unmatched junction bases numbered 4, after V lost 3 bases and J lost 2 bases. The length of the CDR3 is 15 residues. The CDR3 nucleotides read TGCGCCAGCAGCTGGTCTAGCGGGGACACAGATACGCAGTATTTT. Translation: CASSWSSGDTDTQYF.

The V call is TRBV25-1, the J call TRBJ1-1; the D is unclear. The length of the CDR3 is 13 residues. Trimming took off 2 bases at V and 2 bases at J, with 6 bases between the two ends. The germline V gene has CDR1 MGHDK and CDR2 SYGVNS. The CDR3 here is CASSEQSNTEAFF. The CDR3 DNA is TGTGCCAGCAGTGAACAGAGTAACACTGAAGCTTTCTTT.

The genes are TRBV5-4 and TRBJ2-4, with D perhaps TRBD2 (5 bases). The germline gives CDR1 SGHNT, CDR2 YYREEE (reference sequence). Trimming stripped 5 bases from V and 2 bases from J, with 20 bases between. The CDR3 totals 17 residues. Written as DNA, the CDR3 is TGTGCCAGCAGTTCCCGCCGAGGGCGCGAGTCCAAAAACATTCAGTACTTC. Its translation is CASSSRRGRESKNIQYF.

The rearrangement joins TRBV20-1 to TRBJ2-2; no clear D gene. Germline V gene sequence: CDR1 DFQATT, CDR2 SNEGSKA (reference sequence). V was clipped by 1 base and J by 4 bases, with 10 bases between them. This CDR3 has 14 residues. The CDR3 sequence is CSARGRPGTGELFF. In DNA, the CDR3 is TGCAGTGCTAGAGGCAGGCCGGGCACCGGGGAGCTGTTTTTT.

The chain carries TRBV20-1 and TRBJ1-5; tentatively, D is TRBD1 (6 bases). V gave up 0 bases and J gave up 12 bases, with 18 bases separating them. CDR1 is DFQATT and CDR2 is SNEGSKA in the germline V gene (reference sequence). The CDR3 length is 14 residues. Here the CDR3 DNA reads TGCAGTGCTAGAGATGTGGGGGGACATTCGATCCAGCATTTT. It yields the protein CSARDVGGHSIQHF.

This clonotype appeared once. CDR3 in amino acids: CASQLLPYNEQFF. The CDR3 DNA reads as TGCGCCAGCCAGCTCCTACCCTACAATGAGCAGTTCTTC. The chain couples TRBV5-1 to TRBJ2-1; D is unclear. The CDR3 runs to 13 residues. Germline CDR1 SGHRS, CDR2 YFSETQ. The V and J ends lost 7 bases and 2 bases respectively, with 10 bases between them.

The chain combines TRBV9 with TRBJ2-3; 11 bases agree with TRBD2. Germline values: CDR1 SGDLS, CDR2 YYNGEE. The junction had 8 bases not matched to a gene; V was cut back by 3 bases and J by 2 bases. The CDR3 loop spans 17 amino acids. CDR3 sequence: CASSGYGTSGFTDTQYF. CDR3 nucleotide sequence: TGTGCCAGCAGCGGTTACGGGACTAGCGGATTCACAGATACGCAGTATTTT. Looking up the rest from reference TRBV9 and TRBJ2-3 gives the full variable domain: DSGVTQTPKHLITATGQRVTLRCSPRSGDLSVYWYQQSLDQGLQFLIQYYNGEERAKGNILERFSAQQFPDLHSELNLSSLELGDSALYFCASSGYGTSGFTDTQYFGPGTRLTVL.

This clonotype appeared a single time. The chain links TRBV29-1 to TRBJ2-2, with TRBD2 matching 7 bases. The CDR3 runs to 15 residues. V was pared by 5 bases and J by 2 bases, with 8 bases of the junction left unmatched. CDR1 SQVTM and CDR2 ANQGSEA come from the germline V gene. The CDR3 region is CSVPGTSENTGELFF. The CDR3 region has the DNA TGCAGCGTTCCCGGAACTAGCGAAAACACCGGGGAGCTGTTTTTT.

The genes are TRBV6-6 and TRBJ1-5; D uncertain. Trimming took off 3 bases at V and 0 bases at J, with 12 bases between the two ends. The CDR3 contains 16 residues. The germline gives CDR1 MNHNY, CDR2 SVGAGI (reference sequence). The CDR3 nucleotides are TGTGCCAGCAGTTATGGTCCGGAAAGTAGCAATCAGCCCCAGCATTTT. Translating gives CASSYGPESSNQPQHF.

This chain uses TRBV20-1 with TRBJ2-7; possible D gene TRBD2, 5 bases. The CDR3 has 13 amino acids. The germline CDR1 and CDR2 sequences are DFQATT and SNEGSKA (reference sequence). The ends were cut back, 6 bases at V and 4 bases at J, with 16 bases in the middle. The CDR3 sequence is CSASPGGRYEQYF. CDR3 DNA: TGCAGTGCCTCCCCCGGAGGTCGGTACGAGCAGTACTTC.

This chain links TRBV7-2 with TRBJ2-6; D gene uncertain. Trimming cost V 3 bases and J 0 bases, with 6 bases left between them. This CDR3 has 15 residues. Germline CDR1 reads SGHTA; CDR2 reads FQGNSA. CDR3 loop: CASSLDGSGANVLTF. As DNA, the CDR3 is TGTGCCAGCAGCTTGGATGGCTCTGGGGCCAACGTCCTGACTTTC.

The chain links TRBV11-2 to TRBJ2-1, with no clear D. V lost 4 bases to trimming and J lost 0 bases, with 7 bases between them. The CDR3 has 14 amino acids. CDR1 SGHAT and CDR2 FQNNGV come from the germline V gene. The CDR3 nucleotides are TGTGCCAGCAGCTACCGGAGCTCCTACAATGAGCAGTTCTTC. This gives the protein CASSYRSSYNEQFF.

The chain recombines TRBV3-1 with TRBJ2-5; the D gene is possibly TRBD2 (6 bases). V dropped 4 bases and J dropped 0 bases, with 12 bases sitting between them. CDR1 and CDR2 (germline): LGHDT, YNNKEL (reference sequence). This CDR3 spans 15 amino acids. CDR3 loop: CASSRRQRDQETQYF. CDR3 DNA: TGTGCCAGCAGCCGCCGACAGCGGGACCAAGAGACCCAGTACTTC.

This rearrangement joins TRBV12-3 or TRBV12-4 to TRBJ1-1; TRBD1 agrees at 7 bases. The trim removed 10 bases at V and 6 bases at J, leaving 11 bases unmatched. The CDR3 totals 13 residues. The CDR3 region is CAIRGGSTAEAFF. CDR3 coding DNA: TGTGCCATCAGGGGGGGCTCCACGGCTGAAGCTTTCTTT.

The V call is TRBV3-1, the J call TRBJ1-1, with D maybe TRBD1 (6 bases). The CDR3 runs to 11 residues. V was pared by 1 base and J by 14 bases, with 11 bases between. Germline V lookup: CDR1 LGHDT, CDR2 YNNKEL (reference sequence). CDR3 sequence: CASSQGDKEFF. CDR3 bases: TGTGCCAGCAGCCAAGGGGACAAGGAATTCTTT. Drawing the rest from reference TRBV3-1 and TRBJ1-1, the complete variable domain is DTAVSQTPKYLVTQMGNDKSIKCEQNLGHDTMYWYKQDSKKFLKIMFSYNNKELIINETVPNRFSPKSPDKAHLNLHINSLELGDSAVYFCASSQGDKEFFGQGTRLTVV.

The gene calls are TRBV29-1 and TRBJ1-1; 8 nucleotides match TRBD1. The CDR3 consists of 13 residues. Unmatched junction bases numbered 7, after V lost 7 bases and J lost 3 bases. The germline gives CDR1 SQVTM, CDR2 ANQGSEA. In DNA, the CDR3 is TGCAGCGATCAACCCAGGGGGCACACTGAAGCTTTCTTT. Its protein is CSDQPRGHTEAFF.

The chain couples TRBV6-6 to TRBJ2-7; D gene uncertain. Trimming took off 7 bases at V and 3 bases at J, with 16 bases between the two ends. Germline V gene sequence: CDR1 MNHNY, CDR2 SVGAGI (reference sequence). This CDR3 contains 14 residues. The CDR3: CASNLDKIGYEQYF. In DNA form, the CDR3 reads TGTGCCAGCAATCTCGACAAGATTGGCTACGAGCAGTACTTC.

The rearrangement uses TRBV27 and TRBJ1-1; 9 bases are a match to TRBD1. The junction had 10 bases not matched to a gene; V was cut back by 6 bases and J by 11 bases. CDR1 is MNHEY and CDR2 is SMNVEV in the germline V gene (reference sequence). The CDR3 is 13 residues long. The CDR3 protein is CASSRAGTGRAFF. CDR3 in DNA: TGTGCCAGCAGCCGGGCCGGGACAGGGAGGGCTTTCTTT.